The T cell receptor beta chain under discussion was sequenced for a study of beta chain features in type 1 diabetes. Overall study results and limits: TCRB CDR3 length was moderately but significantly reduced in all four CD4+ subsets of Type 1 diabetes patients. A definitive answer on HLA type influencing TCRB rearrangement was not reached here. Patients with type 1 diabetes showed fewer VDJ junction insertions and more deletions.

Expressed TCRB transcripts were sequenced, since all the RNA that had been isolated was reverse transcribed. For naive, central memory and regulatory T cell samples, reads averaged about 3.7 million. Sequencing used immunoSEQ multiplex PCR; TCRdb keeps in-frame clones, though not all of them. Among 100,000 to 150,000 clones listed, 17% were seen once. Germline-derived CDR1 and CDR2 are SQVTM and ANQGSEA. The CDR3 has 10 amino acids. With respect to this clone: What it binds is not known.

CD45RO/CCR7/CD25/CD127/CD95/CD27 sorting isolated CD4+ naive, central memory, regulatory and stem cell-like memory cells. This chain uses TRBV29-1 with TRBJ1-1; D not resolved. The clonotype originates from a man younger than 35 with type 1 diabetes. The sample was central memory CD4+ T cells from blood. The CDR3 spells CSGLVTEAFF. Here the CDR3 DNA reads TGCTCCGGGCTAGTCACTGAAGCTTTCTTT.